The present entry profiles one T cell receptor beta chain with its context. Its cognate antigen is unknown. The data were taken from a study of T cell responses to AZD1222 COVID-19 vaccine. The protocol was immunoSEQ multiplex PCR, while the TCRdb copy is restricted to in-frame clones and leaves out a portion. The data contain about 110,000 clones, around 90% of them singletons. Study-wide results and caveats: Donor demographics were predominantly white British with a female majority; clonal diversity may be underestimated. Close to half of spike-specific TCRs reportedly recognize unmutated variant regions. The span of vaccine-associated CD4 TCRs extended across spike, with dominance at 160-218 and 743-854.

This CDR3 contains 14 residues. V shed 5 bases, J shed 9 bases, and the junction held 5 bases outside the gene matches. In germline, CDR1 is SGHTA, CDR2 FQGNSA. The specimen was peripheral blood, collected on day 0 of AZD1222 vaccination. The receptor was derived from an adult in good health. The chain links TRBV7-2 to TRBJ1-6, with 9 nucleotides matching TRBD1. CDR3 sequence reads: CASSLQGAGSPLHF. The CDR3 DNA reads as TGTGCCAGCAGCCTACAGGGGGCTGGTTCACCCCTCCACTTT. Drawing the rest from reference TRBV7-2 and TRBJ1-6, the complete variable domain is GAGVSQSPSNKVTEKGKDVELRCDPISGHTALYWYRQSLGQGLEFLIYFQGNSAPDKSGLPSDRFSAERTGGSVSTLTIQRTQQEDSAVYLCASSLQGAGSPLHFGNGTRLTVT.